Listed below are T cell receptor beta chains from one sample, sequenced in a study of T-cell memory formation after mild COVID-19. TCRdb reprocessed the 5' RACE reads via MiXCR and lists one record per CDR3 protein. Counted here are over 450,000 distinct CDR3 sequences, around 21% occurring once; the ten biggest clones make up 12%. Sample: PBMCs or a T cell subset sorted from them (not recorded which). All receptors derive from an adult woman who had mild COVID-19 (a few samples of this study predate the infection). Cell type and time point are not known. Each CDR3 is given with its conserved first and last residue. A D gene is named only where the DNA matches it firmly. Clone size is given for some rows only: seen once, a few or many times, or a class if the clone is expanded.

D gene,J gene,clone size,V gene,CDR3 protein,CDR3 DNA
TRBD1,TRBJ1-1,many,TRBV24-1,CATRNSGGTEAFF,TGTGCCACCAGAAATTCAGGGGGCACTGAAGCTTTCTTT
NA,TRBJ2-1,few,TRBV5-6,CASSSGVAGNEQFF,TGTGCCAGCAGCTCAGGGGTGGCAGGCAATGAGCAGTTCTTC
NA,TRBJ2-1,few,TRBV6-5,CASSLGREQFF,TGTGCCAGTTCCCTGGGGAGGGAGCAGTTCTTC
NA,TRBJ2-7,few,TRBV7-9,CASSPKTGTSYEQYF,TGTGCCAGCAGCCCAAAAACAGGGACTTCCTACGAGCAGTACTTC
TRBD1,TRBJ2-7,NA,TRBV29-1,CSVYKSFSLTGPNEQYF,TGCAGCGTTTACAAGTCCTTCTCCTTGACAGGGCCCAACGAGCAGTACTTC
NA,TRBJ2-3,NA,TRBV24-1,CATSPNLGMGVTTDTQYF,TGTGCCACCAGTCCGAATTTGGGTATGGGGGTAACAACAGATACGCAGTATTTT
TRBD2,TRBJ2-1,NA,TRBV12-3/TRBV12-4,CASSAPGTSGVSSYNEQFF,TGTGCCAGCAGTGCCCCCGGGACTAGCGGAGTTAGCTCCTACAATGAGCAGTTCTTC
NA,TRBJ2-7,NA,TRBV27,CASSFRRSGYEQYF,TGTGCCAGCAGTTTCAGGAGGTCCGGCTACGAGCAGTACTTC
NA,TRBJ2-1,NA,TRBV19,CASKARTSYNEQFF,TGTGCCAGTAAGGCCAGAACGTCCTACAATGAGCAGTTCTTC
NA,TRBJ2-5,few,TRBV19,CASSIVDGGTETQYF,TGTGCCAGTAGTATAGTAGACGGCGGGACGGAGACCCAGTACTTC
NA,TRBJ2-7,NA,TRBV7-9,CASIAQMGTEQYF,TGTGCCAGCATAGCGCAGATGGGGACAGAGCAGTACTTC
NA,TRBJ2-7,NA,TRBV7-2,CASSLGGYGYEQYF,TGTGCCAGCAGCCTAGGGGGGTATGGCTACGAGCAGTACTTC
NA,TRBJ2-1,NA,TRBV5-6,CASTHGGISYNEQFF,TGTGCCAGCACCCATGGGGGTATCTCCTACAATGAGCAGTTCTTC
NA,TRBJ1-2,few,TRBV20-1,CSARDGNSPYGYTF,TGCAGTGCTAGAGATGGTAACAGTCCCTATGGCTACACCTTC
NA,TRBJ1-1,NA,TRBV5-1,CASSLGEVNTEAFF,TGCGCCAGCAGCTTAGGAGAAGTGAACACTGAAGCTTTCTTT
NA,TRBJ2-7,NA,TRBV2,CASSEKDSGFHEQYF,TGTGCCAGCAGTGAAAAGGACAGTGGGTTCCACGAGCAGTACTTC
NA,TRBJ1-6,few,TRBV2,CASSYDGAANSPLHF,TGTGCCAGCAGTTACGACGGAGCTGCTAATTCACCCCTCCACTTT
TRBD2,TRBJ2-1,few,TRBV4-3,CASSPVGGGSYNEQFF,TGCGCCAGCAGCCCGGTGGGGGGGGGCTCCTACAATGAGCAGTTCTTC
TRBD1,TRBJ1-5,few,TRBV7-2,CASSLVVFSGTGRNQPQHF,TGTGCCAGCAGCTTAGTGGTTTTTTCTGGGACAGGGCGCAATCAGCCCCAGCATTTT
TRBD2,TRBJ2-1,NA,TRBV7-9,CASSLVGSAGGHNEQFF,TGTGCCAGCAGCTTAGTCGGTTCAGCGGGGGGCCACAATGAGCAGTTCTTC
TRBD1,TRBJ2-6,NA,TRBV5-5,CASSFGQGGSGANVLTF,TGTGCCAGCAGCTTCGGACAGGGGGGCTCTGGGGCCAACGTCCTGACTTTC
TRBD1,TRBJ2-3,few,TRBV5-1,CASRTGTGGWDTQYF,TGCGCCAGCAGGACCGGGACAGGGGGCTGGGATACGCAGTATTTT
TRBD1,TRBJ2-4,few,TRBV7-9,CASSFLSFGTGLLAKNIQYF,TGTGCCAGCAGCTTTCTCTCGTTTGGGACAGGCTTACTAGCCAAAAACATTCAGTACTTC
NA,TRBJ2-7,few,TRBV4-1,CASSRGPIYEQYF,TGCGCCAGCAGCCGAGGACCGATCTACGAGCAGTACTTC
TRBD2,TRBJ2-1,few,TRBV5-5,CASVPPGGPEQFF,TGTGCCAGCGTCCCCCCGGGGGGGCCTGAGCAGTTCTTC
NA,TRBJ2-2,few,TRBV5-1,CASRSREAGELFF,TGCGCCAGCCGAAGCAGGGAGGCCGGGGAGCTGTTTTTT
NA,TRBJ2-3,NA,TRBV11-2,CASSLVLGTSSTDTQYF,TGTGCCAGCAGCTTAGTACTCGGGACGTCTAGCACAGATACGCAGTATTTT
NA,TRBJ1-2,many,TRBV27,CASSHRENYGYTF,TGTGCCAGCAGTCACAGGGAGAACTATGGCTACACCTTC
TRBD2,TRBJ2-7,few,TRBV27,CASSGGVGLYEQYF,TGTGCCAGCAGTGGGGGGGTTGGTCTCTACGAGCAGTACTTC
NA,TRBJ2-2,few,TRBV6-5,CASSYGDRVTGELFF,TGTGCCAGCAGTTACGGGGACCGAGTGACCGGGGAGCTGTTTTTT
NA,TRBJ2-7,once,TRBV7-9,CASSFRDPSAYEQYF,TGTGCCAGCAGCTTCCGGGACCCCTCCGCCTACGAGCAGTACTTC
NA,TRBJ2-7,few,TRBV10-3,CAIGEGEQYF,TGTGCCATCGGAGAGGGGGAGCAGTACTTC
TRBD2,TRBJ2-1,NA,TRBV12-3/TRBV12-4,CASSNGTRVNEQFF,TGTGCCAGCAGTAACGGGACTAGGGTCAATGAGCAGTTCTTC
TRBD1,TRBJ2-4,NA,TRBV6-2/TRBV6-3,CASSGGPRTGGIQYF,TGTGCCAGCAGTGGGGGCCCTAGGACAGGAGGTATTCAGTACTTC
NA,TRBJ1-1,few,TRBV12-3/TRBV12-4,CASRRVLGSTEAFF,TGTGCCAGCAGGAGAGTATTGGGGAGCACTGAAGCTTTCTTT
NA,TRBJ2-7,NA,TRBV25-1,CASSGYQGPRARGVYEQYF,TGTGCCAGCAGTGGTTACCAGGGGCCCCGCGCCCGCGGAGTCTACGAGCAGTACTTC
TRBD1,TRBJ1-2,NA,TRBV12-3/TRBV12-4,CASSPGTGVSGYTF,TGTGCCAGCAGCCCAGGGACAGGAGTCTCTGGCTACACCTTC
NA,TRBJ2-7,NA,TRBV9,CASSVGAGTSFYEQYF,TGTGCCAGCAGCGTAGGAGCAGGGACCTCCTTCTACGAGCAGTACTTC
NA,TRBJ2-5,NA,TRBV5-1,CASSNGIRGGETQYF,TGCGCCAGCAGCAATGGGATAAGGGGAGGAGAGACCCAGTACTTC
TRBD2,TRBJ2-1,few,TRBV7-9,CASSLRAGGDEQFF,TGTGCCAGCAGCTTACGAGCGGGAGGCGATGAGCAGTTCTTC
TRBD2,TRBJ2-5,NA,TRBV7-9,CASSPEALAVGETQYF,TGTGCCAGCAGCCCCGAGGCTCTAGCGGTGGGAGAGACCCAGTACTTC
TRBD1,TRBJ1-2,few,TRBV13,CASSPTYGQGRNYGYTF,TGTGCCAGCAGCCCCACCTACGGACAGGGGCGGAACTATGGCTACACCTTC
TRBD2,TRBJ2-3,few,TRBV29-1,CSVQTTSLAMRAAQYF,TGCAGCGTGCAAACGACTAGCTTGGCGATGAGGGCTGCGCAGTATTTT
NA,TRBJ1-3,NA,TRBV5-1,CASSSSMISGNTIYF,TGCGCCAGCAGCTCTTCGATGATCTCTGGAAACACCATATATTTT
NA,TRBJ1-2,few,TRBV7-3,CASSFGRDWDGYTF,TGTGCCAGCAGCTTCGGCCGCGATTGGGATGGCTACACCTTC
NA,TRBJ1-5,NA,TRBV4-2,CASSQESVVRVSNQPQHF,TGTGCCAGCAGCCAAGAATCCGTCGTCAGGGTCAGCAATCAGCCCCAGCATTTT
TRBD1,TRBJ2-5,NA,TRBV20-1,CSARLGQANQETQYF,TGCAGTGCTAGACTCGGACAGGCTAACCAAGAGACCCAGTACTTC
NA,TRBJ2-1,NA,TRBV2,CASRQATYNEQFF,TGTGCCAGCAGGCAAGCTACTTACAATGAGCAGTTCTTC
NA,TRBJ2-3,few,TRBV10-3,CAISHGELLGSDTQYF,TGTGCCATCAGTCATGGGGAGTTATTGGGATCAGATACGCAGTATTTT
NA,TRBJ1-1,few,TRBV7-9,CASSSGGYNTEAFF,TGTGCCAGCAGCTCGGGGGGATATAACACTGAAGCTTTCTTT
TRBD2,TRBJ2-3,few,TRBV7-2,CASSLVGVEREGLDTQYF,TGTGCCAGCAGCTTAGTAGGAGTCGAGCGGGAGGGACTAGATACGCAGTATTTT
NA,TRBJ1-2,NA,TRBV24-1,CATSDFTENYGYTF,TGTGCCACCAGTGATTTCACAGAGAACTATGGCTACACCTTC
NA,TRBJ1-3,NA,TRBV12-3/TRBV12-4,CASSPRALRGNTIYF,TGTGCCAGCAGCCCTAGGGCCCTCAGAGGAAACACCATATATTTT
TRBD1,TRBJ1-5,NA,TRBV5-5,CASSFGTGDTQPQHF,TGTGCCAGCAGCTTCGGGACAGGGGACACTCAGCCCCAGCATTTT
TRBD2,TRBJ2-3,NA,TRBV7-2,CASSTGGAPTDTQYF,TGTGCCAGCAGCACCGGGGGGGCCCCCACAGATACGCAGTATTTT
TRBD1,TRBJ2-5,few,TRBV30,CAWGQGLEETQYF,TGTGCCTGGGGACAGGGATTGGAAGAGACCCAGTACTTC
NA,TRBJ1-4,NA,TRBV9,CASSVDGRKLFF,TGTGCCAGCAGCGTAGATGGCAGGAAACTGTTTTTT
NA,TRBJ1-1,once,TRBV21-1,CASSKEGRQGASGGEAFF,TGTGCCAGCAGCAAAGAGGGGAGACAGGGGGCGTCCGGTGGGGAAGCTTTCTTT
NA,TRBJ2-6,few,TRBV4-1,CASSQAPRVRQANVLTF,TGCGCCAGCAGCCAAGCTCCAAGGGTCCGACAGGCCAACGTCCTGACTTTC